The T cell receptor (beta chain) described here comes from a study of T cell responses to AZD1222 COVID-19 vaccine listed by TCRdb under 2021. For context, the study as a whole: TCR sequencing was performed for about 240 trial participants, of whom roughly 200 were given two doses of AZD1222 and about 25 were given two doses of MenACWY control vaccine. Trial participants were enrolled into age subgroups of 18-55, 56-69 and 70-plus years, which contained about 150, 28 and 57 TCR-sequenced participants, respectively. On the study overall, not on this receptor specifically: The 56-69-year group was small, and its depth increase did not reach significance, likely because of low power. The vaccine-associated CD4 TCRs covered the entire spike protein, and the dominant responses fell in regions 160-218 and 743-854. Participants were mostly white British and included more females than males, and it was suggested by the authors that clonal diversity may have been underestimated. Reportedly, almost half of the unique spike-specific TCRs recognized epitopes lying outside the regions that are mutated in the B.1.351 and B.1.1.7 variants. Conclusions about previously exposed vaccinees are limited, since just a handful of AZD1222 recipients were seropositive for SARS-CoV-2 at baseline. A significant rise in spike-specific TCR breadth and depth was observed after two AZD1222 doses relative to day 0 and relative to MenACWY recipients. Because no samples from the day 14 peak response were available, repertoires could be characterized only after the peak T cell response.

In the paper's terms, the time point label means: about 28 days (+/-7) after the second vaccine dose. Because spike-specific TCR depth and breadth did not differ between the two schedules, AZD1222 recipients who got a second dose at roughly 4 weeks were pooled with those who got a second dose at roughly 12 weeks. Samples from vaccinated people were obtained from the UK trials COV001 and COV002, which included a single-blind randomized controlled phase 2/3 trial of AZD1222 (ChAdOx1 nCoV-19) in healthy adults. For TCRbeta chain sequencing, PBMC samples from trial participants were taken at day 0 and at day 28 after the second dose. V is shortened by 6 bases, J by 0 bases, and the region joining them spans 12 bases. The CDR3 holds 14 amino acids from the cysteine to the phenylalanine. Only CDR3 DNA is held: 42 bases, read in frame from base 1. CDR1 MNHEY and CDR2 SVGAGI were looked up in the germline V gene.

Comment on this clone: The antigen it binds to is not known. The record has no base qualities; no much larger clone is one base away.

The CDR3 regions of human TCRbeta chains were analyzed by immunosequencing. In the paper's pipeline: TCRs in the repertoires were compared against a reference library of SARS-CoV-2-specific TCRs that had been generated with the MIRA antigen-specificity platform. Breadth was defined as the fraction of unique TCRs that were SARS-CoV-2-associated. Depth was defined as the fraction of total T cells that were SARS-CoV-2-associated. Using the MIRA data, each spike-specific TCR was assigned both to the spike region to which the TCR was reactive and to a CD4 or CD8 class. Log10-transformed breadth and depth values were compared by one-way ANOVA with Sidak's multiple comparisons tests. Held by TCRdb, this immuneACCESS table contains in-frame sequences only and omits some clones. Under half of the omission traces to an unresolved V gene where checked; the cause of the rest is unknown. That table furnishes V, J and clone size, whereas the DNA furnished D and trimming. For this sample the table gives around 140,000 clones, of which around 84% were detected only once. Of the sample, 5.1% is held by the ten largest clones.

The sample here was peripheral blood, taken 28 days after the second AZD1222 dose. The receptor chain draws on TRBV6-5 and TRBJ2-7; the D segment cannot be called with confidence. The sequence derives from an adult who received the AZD1222 COVID-19 vaccine. The CDR3 here reads CASSALISSYEQYF. The nucleotide sequence reads as follows: TGTGCCAGCAGCGCACTAATATCCTCCTACGAGCAGTACTTC.